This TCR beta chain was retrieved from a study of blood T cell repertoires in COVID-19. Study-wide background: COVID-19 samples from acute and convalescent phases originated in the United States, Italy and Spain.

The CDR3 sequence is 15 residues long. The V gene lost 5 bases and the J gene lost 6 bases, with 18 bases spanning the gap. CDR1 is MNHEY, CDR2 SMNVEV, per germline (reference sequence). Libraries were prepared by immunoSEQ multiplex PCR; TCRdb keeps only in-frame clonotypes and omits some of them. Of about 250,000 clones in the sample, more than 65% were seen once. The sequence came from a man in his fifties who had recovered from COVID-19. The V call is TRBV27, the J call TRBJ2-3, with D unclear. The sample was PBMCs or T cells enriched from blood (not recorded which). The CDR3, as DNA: TGTGCCAGCAGTCACCGCCGGAGCCCCGTGGATACGCAGTATTTT. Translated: CASSHRRSPVDTQYF.